This T cell receptor beta chain came from a study of cytomegalovirus exposure and HLA in healthy donors. The PCR made use of 60 Vbeta and 13 Jbeta primers. Sequencing was performed with immunoSEQ multiplex PCR; in TCRdb, only in-frame clones are kept and a portion is missing. The sample yields some 140,000 clones, 70% to 80% seen once. J lost 5 bases, V lost 7 bases, and 7 bases had no gene match. The germline V gene has CDR1 MDHEN and CDR2 SYDVKM. This CDR3 comprises 13 residues. The TCR was taken from a man younger than 45 in good health and CMV-seropositive. The V call is TRBV28, the J call TRBJ2-5; 7 positions match TRBD2. The sequencing sample was made of PBMCs. The CDR3 DNA is TGTGCCAGCAAAACGGGAGCGGGGGAGACCCAGTACTTC. The encoded protein is CASKTGAGETQYF.